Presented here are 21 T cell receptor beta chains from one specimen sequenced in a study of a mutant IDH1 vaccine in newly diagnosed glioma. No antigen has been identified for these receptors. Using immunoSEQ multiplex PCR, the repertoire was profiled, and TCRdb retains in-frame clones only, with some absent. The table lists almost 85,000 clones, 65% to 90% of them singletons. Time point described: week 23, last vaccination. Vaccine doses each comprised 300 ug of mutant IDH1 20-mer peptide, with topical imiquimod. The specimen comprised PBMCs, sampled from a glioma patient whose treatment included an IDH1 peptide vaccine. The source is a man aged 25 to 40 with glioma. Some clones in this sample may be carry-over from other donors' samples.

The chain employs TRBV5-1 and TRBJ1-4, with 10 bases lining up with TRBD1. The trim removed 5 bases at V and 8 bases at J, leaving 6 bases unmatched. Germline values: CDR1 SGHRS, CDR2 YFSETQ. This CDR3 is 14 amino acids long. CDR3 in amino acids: CASSVGTGVEKLFF. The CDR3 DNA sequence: TGCGCCAGCAGTGTAGGGACAGGGGTAGAAAAACTGTTTTTT.

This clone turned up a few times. The CDR3 DNA reads as TGTGCCAGTAGTCCGTCAAATCAGCCCCAGCATTTT. Residues: CASSPSNQPQHF. The rearrangement uses TRBV19 and TRBJ1-5; D is unclear. V was shortened by 5 bases and J by 4 bases, with 6 bases between the two germline ends. The CDR3 spans 12 residues. CDR1 and CDR2 (germline): LNHDA, SQIVND (reference sequence). Supplemented by reference TRBV19 and TRBJ1-5, the full variable domain reads DGGITQSPKYLFRKEGQNVTLSCEQNLNHDAMYWYRQDPGQGLRLIYYSQIVNDFQKGDIAEGYSVSREKKESFPLTVTSAQKNPTAFYLCASSPSNQPQHFGDGTRLSIL.

Here the CDR3 reads CASSSEGWRDYGYTF. The DNA for the CDR3 is TGTGCCAGCAGCTCTGAGGGGTGGCGAGACTATGGCTACACCTTC. This chain joins TRBV5-5 and TRBJ1-2; TRBD1 is a possible D gene (5 bases). The ends were cut back, 3 bases at V and 3 bases at J, with 15 bases in the middle. The CDR3 consists of 15 residues. CDR1 and CDR2 from the germline V gene are SGHKS and YYEKEE (reference sequence).

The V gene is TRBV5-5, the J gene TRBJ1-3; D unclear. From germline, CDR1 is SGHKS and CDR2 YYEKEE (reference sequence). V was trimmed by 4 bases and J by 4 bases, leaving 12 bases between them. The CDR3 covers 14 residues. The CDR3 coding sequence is TGTGCCAGCAGCCTGGACCTGGGGGGAAACACCATATATTTT. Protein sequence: CASSLDLGGNTIYF.

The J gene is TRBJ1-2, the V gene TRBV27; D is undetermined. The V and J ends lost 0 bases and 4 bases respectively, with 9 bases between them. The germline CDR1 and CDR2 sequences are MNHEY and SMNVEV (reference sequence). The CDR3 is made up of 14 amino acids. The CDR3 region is CASSLSPASYGYTF. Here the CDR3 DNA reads TGTGCCAGCAGTTTATCTCCGGCTTCCTATGGCTACACCTTC.

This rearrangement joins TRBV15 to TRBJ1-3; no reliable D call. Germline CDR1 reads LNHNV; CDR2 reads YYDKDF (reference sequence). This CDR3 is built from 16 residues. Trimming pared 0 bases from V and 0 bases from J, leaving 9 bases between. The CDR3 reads CATSREVSSSGNTIYF. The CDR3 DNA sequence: TGTGCCACCAGCAGAGAGGTCTCGAGCTCTGGAAACACCATATATTTT.

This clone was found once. This CDR3 reads CASSSGTGTNNEQFF. CDR3 DNA: TGTGCCAGCAGCTCCGGGACAGGGACAAACAATGAGCAGTTCTTC. This rearrangement joins TRBV7-3 to TRBJ2-1; TRBD1 matches at 9 bases. CDR1 and CDR2 from the germline V gene are SGHTA and FQGTGA. This CDR3 comprises 15 residues. V lost 4 bases and J lost 5; bases outside the gene matches: 6.

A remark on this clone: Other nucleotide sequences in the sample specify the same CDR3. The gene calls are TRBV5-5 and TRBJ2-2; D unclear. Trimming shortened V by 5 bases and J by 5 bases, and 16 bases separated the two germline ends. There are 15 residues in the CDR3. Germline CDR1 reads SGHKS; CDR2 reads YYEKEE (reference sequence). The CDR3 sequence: CASSSGFLVTGELFF. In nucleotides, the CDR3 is TGTGCCAGCAGTTCAGGTTTCCTGGTTACCGGGGAGCTGTTTTTT.

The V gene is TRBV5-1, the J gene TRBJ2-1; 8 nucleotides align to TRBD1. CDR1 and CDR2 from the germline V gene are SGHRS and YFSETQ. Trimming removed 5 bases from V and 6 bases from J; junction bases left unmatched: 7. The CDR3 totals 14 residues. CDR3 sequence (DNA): TGCGCCAGCAGTAGAGAACAGGGGGGCAATGAGCAGTTCTTC. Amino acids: CASSREQGGNEQFF.

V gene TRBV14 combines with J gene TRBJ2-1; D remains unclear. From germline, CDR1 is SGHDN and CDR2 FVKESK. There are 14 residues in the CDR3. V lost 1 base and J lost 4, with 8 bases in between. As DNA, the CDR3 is TGTGCCAGCAGCCAAGTAACACCATACAATGAGCAGTTCTTC. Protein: CASSQVTPYNEQFF. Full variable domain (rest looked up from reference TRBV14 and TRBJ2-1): EAGVTQFPSHSVIEKGQTVTLRCDPISGHDNLYWYRRVMGKEIKFLLHFVKESKQDESGMPNNRFLAERTGGTYSTLKVQPAELEDSGVYFCASSQVTPYNEQFFGPGTRLTVL.

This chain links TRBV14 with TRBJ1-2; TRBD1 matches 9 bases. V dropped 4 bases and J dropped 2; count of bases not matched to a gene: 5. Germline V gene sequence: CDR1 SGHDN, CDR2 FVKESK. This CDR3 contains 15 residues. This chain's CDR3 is CASSPRQGVNYGYTF. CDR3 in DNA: TGTGCCAGCAGCCCGCGACAGGGGGTGAACTATGGCTACACCTTC.

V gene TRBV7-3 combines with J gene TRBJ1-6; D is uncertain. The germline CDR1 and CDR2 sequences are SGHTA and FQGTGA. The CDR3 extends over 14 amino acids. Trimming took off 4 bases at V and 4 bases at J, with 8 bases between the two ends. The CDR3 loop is CASSSDGYNSPLHF. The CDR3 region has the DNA TGTGCCAGCAGCTCCGACGGTTATAATTCACCCCTCCACTTT. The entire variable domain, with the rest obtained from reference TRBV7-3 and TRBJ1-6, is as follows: GAGVSQTPSNKVTEKGKYVELRCDPISGHTALYWYRQSLGQGPEFLIYFQGTGAADDSGLPNDRFFAVRPEGSVSTLKIQRTERGDSAVYLCASSSDGYNSPLHFGNGTRLTVT.

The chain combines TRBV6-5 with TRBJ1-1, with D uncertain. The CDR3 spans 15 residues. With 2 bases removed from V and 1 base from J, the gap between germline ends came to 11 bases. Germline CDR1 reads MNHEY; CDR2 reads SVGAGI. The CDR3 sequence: CASSYVRAQNTEAFF. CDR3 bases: TGTGCCAGCAGTTACGTAAGAGCCCAGAACACTGAAGCTTTCTTT.

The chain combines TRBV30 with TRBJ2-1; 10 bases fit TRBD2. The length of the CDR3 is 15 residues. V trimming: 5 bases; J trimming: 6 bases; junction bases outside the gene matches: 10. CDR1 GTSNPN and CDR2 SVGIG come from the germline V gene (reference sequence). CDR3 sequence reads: CAWLLAGFHSNEQFF. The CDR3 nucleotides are TGTGCCTGGCTACTAGCGGGATTCCATAGCAATGAGCAGTTCTTC.

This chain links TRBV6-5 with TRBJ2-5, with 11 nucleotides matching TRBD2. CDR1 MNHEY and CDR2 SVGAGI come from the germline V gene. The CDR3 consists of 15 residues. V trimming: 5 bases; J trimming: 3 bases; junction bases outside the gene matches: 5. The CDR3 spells CASSHVSGGEETQYF. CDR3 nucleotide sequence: TGTGCCAGCAGTCACGTTAGCGGGGGGGAAGAGACCCAGTACTTC.

Written as DNA, the CDR3 is TGTGCCAGTAGATCCTCCTCCCTCGAGCAGGCCTTTAACTATGGCTACACCTTC. Translated, it gives CASRSSSLEQAFNYGYTF. The J gene is TRBJ1-2, the V gene TRBV19, with D uncertain. This CDR3 region has 18 residues. In germline, CDR1 is LNHDA, CDR2 SQIVND (reference sequence). Trimming stripped 6 bases from V and 1 base from J, with 24 bases between. Looking up the rest from reference TRBV19 and TRBJ1-2 gives the full variable domain: DGGITQSPKYLFRKEGQNVTLSCEQNLNHDAMYWYRQDPGQGLRLIYYSQIVNDFQKGDIAEGYSVSREKKESFPLTVTSAQKNPTAFYLCASRSSSLEQAFNYGYTFGSGTRLTVV.

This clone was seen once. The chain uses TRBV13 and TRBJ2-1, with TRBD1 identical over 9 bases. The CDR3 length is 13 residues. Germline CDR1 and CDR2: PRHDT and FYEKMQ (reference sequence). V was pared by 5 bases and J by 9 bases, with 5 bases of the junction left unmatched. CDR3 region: CASSIQGATEQFF. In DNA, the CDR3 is TGTGCCAGCAGCATACAGGGGGCGACTGAGCAGTTCTTC. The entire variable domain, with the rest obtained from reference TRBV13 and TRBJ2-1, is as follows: AAGVIQSPRHLIKEKRETATLKCYPIPRHDTVYWYQQGPGQDPQFLISFYEKMQSDKGSIPDRFSAQQFSDYHSELNMSSLELGDSALYFCASSIQGATEQFFGPGTRLTVL.

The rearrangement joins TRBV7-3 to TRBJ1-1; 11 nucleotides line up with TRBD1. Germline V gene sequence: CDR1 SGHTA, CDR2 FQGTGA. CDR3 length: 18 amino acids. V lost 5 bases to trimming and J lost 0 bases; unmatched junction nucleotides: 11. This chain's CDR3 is CASSPSGTGGLMNTEAFF. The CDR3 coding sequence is TGTGCCAGCAGCCCCTCCGGGACAGGGGGTCTCATGAACACTGAAGCTTTCTTT. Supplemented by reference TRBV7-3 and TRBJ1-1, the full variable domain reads GAGVSQTPSNKVTEKGKYVELRCDPISGHTALYWYRQSLGQGPEFLIYFQGTGAADDSGLPNDRFFAVRPEGSVSTLKIQRTERGDSAVYLCASSPSGTGGLMNTEAFFGQGTRLTVV.

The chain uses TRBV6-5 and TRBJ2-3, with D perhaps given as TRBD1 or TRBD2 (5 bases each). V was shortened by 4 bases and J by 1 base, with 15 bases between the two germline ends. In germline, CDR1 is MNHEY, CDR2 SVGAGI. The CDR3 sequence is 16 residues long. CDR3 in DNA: TGTGCCAGCAGTTTGGGTACGGGGCGCGGCACAGATACGCAGTATTTT. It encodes CASSLGTGRGTDTQYF.

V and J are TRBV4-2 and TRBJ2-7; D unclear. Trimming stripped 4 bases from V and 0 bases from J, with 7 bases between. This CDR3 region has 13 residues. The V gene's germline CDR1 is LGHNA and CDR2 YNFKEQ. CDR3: CASSPVDSYEQYF. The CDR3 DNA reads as TGTGCCAGCAGCCCCGTGGACTCCTACGAGCAGTACTTC.

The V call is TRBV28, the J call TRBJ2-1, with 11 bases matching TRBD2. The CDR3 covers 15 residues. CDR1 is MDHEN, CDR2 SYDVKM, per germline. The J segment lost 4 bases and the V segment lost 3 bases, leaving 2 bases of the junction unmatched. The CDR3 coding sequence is TGTGCCAGCAGTTTGGGACTAGCGGCTTACAATGAGCAGTTCTTC. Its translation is CASSLGLAAYNEQFF.